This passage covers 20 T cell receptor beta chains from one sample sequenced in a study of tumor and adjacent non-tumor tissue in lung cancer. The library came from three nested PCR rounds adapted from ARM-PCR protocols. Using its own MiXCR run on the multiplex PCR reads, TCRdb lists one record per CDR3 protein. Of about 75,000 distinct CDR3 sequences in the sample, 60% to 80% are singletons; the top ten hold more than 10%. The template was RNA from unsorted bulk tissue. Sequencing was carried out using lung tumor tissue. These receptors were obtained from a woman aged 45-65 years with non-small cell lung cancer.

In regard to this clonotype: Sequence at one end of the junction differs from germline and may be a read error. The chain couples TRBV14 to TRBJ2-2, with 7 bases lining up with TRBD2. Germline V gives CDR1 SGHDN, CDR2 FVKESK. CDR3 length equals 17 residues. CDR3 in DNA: TGTGCCAGGAGCCAAGGTTTGCGGGAGAACTTCACCGGGGAGCTGTTTTTT. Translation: CARSQGLRENFTGELFF.

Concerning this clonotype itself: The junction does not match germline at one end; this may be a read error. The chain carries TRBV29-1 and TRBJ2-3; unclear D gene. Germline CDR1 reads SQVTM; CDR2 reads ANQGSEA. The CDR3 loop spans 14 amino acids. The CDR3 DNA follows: TGCATCGTTGGGGTCGGGCTCTCCACAGATACGCAGTATTTT. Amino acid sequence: CIVGVGLSTDTQYF.

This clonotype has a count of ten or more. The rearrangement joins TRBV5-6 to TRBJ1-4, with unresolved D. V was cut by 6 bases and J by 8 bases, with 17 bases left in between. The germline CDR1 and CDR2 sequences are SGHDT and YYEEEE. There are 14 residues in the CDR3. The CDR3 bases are TGTGCCAGCACCACCGGGAGGTTGGAAGAAAAACTGTTTTTT. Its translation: CASTTGRLEEKLFF.

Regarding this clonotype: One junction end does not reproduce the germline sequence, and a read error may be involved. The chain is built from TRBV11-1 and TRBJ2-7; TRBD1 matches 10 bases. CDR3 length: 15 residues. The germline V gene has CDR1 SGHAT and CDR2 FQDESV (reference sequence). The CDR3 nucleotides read TGTGCTAGCAGCCGGACAGGGGGGGCCTCCTACGAGCAGTATTTC. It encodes CASSRTGGASYEQYF. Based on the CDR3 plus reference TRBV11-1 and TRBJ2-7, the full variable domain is EAEVAQSPRYKITEKSQAVAFWCDPISGHATLYWYRQILGQGPELLVQFQDESVVDDSQLPKDRFSAERLKGVDSTLKIQPAELGDSAMYLCASSRTGGASYEQYFGPGTRLTVT.

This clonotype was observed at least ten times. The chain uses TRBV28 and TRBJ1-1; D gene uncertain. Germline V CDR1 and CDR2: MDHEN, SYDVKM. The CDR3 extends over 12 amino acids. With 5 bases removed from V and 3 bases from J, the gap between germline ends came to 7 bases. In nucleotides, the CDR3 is TGTGCCAGCAGTCTGGCGGACACTGAAGCTTTCTTT. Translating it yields CASSLADTEAFF.

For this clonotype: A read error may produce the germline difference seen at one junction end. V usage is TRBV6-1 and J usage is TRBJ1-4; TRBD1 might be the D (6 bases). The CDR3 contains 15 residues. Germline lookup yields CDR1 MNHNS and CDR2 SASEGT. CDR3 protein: CASKGTTGSGEKLFF. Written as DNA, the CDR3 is TGTGCGAGCAAGGGGACAACCGGATCGGGTGAAAAACTGTTTTTT.

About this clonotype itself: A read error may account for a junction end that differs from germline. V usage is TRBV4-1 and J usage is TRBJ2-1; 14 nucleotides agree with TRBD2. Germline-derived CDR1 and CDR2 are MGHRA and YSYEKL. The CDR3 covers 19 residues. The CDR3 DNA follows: TGCGCCGGCAGCCACACGGGACTAGCGGGGGAACCCTCCTACAATGAGCAGTTCTTC. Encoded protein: CAGSHTGLAGEPSYNEQFF.

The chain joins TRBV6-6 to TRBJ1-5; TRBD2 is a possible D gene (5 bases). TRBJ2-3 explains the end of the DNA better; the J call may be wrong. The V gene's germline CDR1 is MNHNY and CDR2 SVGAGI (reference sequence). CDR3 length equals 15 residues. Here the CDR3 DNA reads TGTGCCAGCAGTTACGGCGAGGGTACTAATCAGCCCCAGTATTTT. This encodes CASSYGEGTNQPQYF.

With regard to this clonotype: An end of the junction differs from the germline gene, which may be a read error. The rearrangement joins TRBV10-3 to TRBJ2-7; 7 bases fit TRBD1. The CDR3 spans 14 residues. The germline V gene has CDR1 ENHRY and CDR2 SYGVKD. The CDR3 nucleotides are TGTGTCATCAGTGAGTCGGGACAGACTTACGAGCAGTACTTC. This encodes CVISESGQTYEQYF.

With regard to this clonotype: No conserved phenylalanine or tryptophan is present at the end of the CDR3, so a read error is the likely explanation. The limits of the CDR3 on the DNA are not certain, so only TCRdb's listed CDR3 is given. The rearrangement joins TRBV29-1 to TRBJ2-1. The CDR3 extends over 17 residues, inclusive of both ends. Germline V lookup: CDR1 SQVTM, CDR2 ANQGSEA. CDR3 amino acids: CSVEDLLGWTSYNELFI.

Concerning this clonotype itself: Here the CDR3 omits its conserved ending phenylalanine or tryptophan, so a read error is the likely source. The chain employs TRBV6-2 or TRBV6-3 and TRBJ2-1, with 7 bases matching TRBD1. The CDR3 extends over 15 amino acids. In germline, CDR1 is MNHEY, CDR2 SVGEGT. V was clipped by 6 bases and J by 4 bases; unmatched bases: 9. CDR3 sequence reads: CASSPRDSSYNEQFL. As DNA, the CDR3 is TGTGCCAGCAGCCCCCGGGACAGCTCTTACAATGAGCAGTTCCTC.

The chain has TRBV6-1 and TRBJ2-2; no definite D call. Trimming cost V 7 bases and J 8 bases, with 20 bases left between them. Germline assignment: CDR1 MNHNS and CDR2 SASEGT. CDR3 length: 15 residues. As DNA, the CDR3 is TGTGCCAGCATCCGTCAATACAACCCTCCGGGGGAGCTGTTTTTT. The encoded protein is CASIRQYNPPGELFF.

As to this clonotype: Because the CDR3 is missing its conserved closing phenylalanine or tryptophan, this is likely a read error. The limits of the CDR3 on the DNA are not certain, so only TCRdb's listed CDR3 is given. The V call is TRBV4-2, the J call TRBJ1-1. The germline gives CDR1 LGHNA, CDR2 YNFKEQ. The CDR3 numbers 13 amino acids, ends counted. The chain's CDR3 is CASSLETYTEAYL.

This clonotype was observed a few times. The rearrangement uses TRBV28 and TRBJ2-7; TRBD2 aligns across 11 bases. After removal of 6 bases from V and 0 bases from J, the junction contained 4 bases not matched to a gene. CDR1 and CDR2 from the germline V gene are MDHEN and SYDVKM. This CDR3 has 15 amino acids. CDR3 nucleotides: TGTGCCAGCAGGGTAGCGGGAGGGGACTCCTACGAGCAGTACTTC. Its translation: CASRVAGGDSYEQYF.

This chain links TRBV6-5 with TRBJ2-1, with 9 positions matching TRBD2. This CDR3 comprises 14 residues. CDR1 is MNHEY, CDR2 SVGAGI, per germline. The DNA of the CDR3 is TGTATCAGCAGTAAAACCGGGACTAGCAAGGAGCAGTTCTTC. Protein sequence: CISSKTGTSKEQFF.

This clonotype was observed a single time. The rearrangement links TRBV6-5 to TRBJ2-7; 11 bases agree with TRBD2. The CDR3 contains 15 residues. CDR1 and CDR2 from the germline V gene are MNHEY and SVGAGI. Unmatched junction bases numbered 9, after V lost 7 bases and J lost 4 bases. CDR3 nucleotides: TGTGCCAGCAAAACTAGCGGGAGTGTCTCATACGAGCAGTACTTC. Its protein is CASKTSGSVSYEQYF.

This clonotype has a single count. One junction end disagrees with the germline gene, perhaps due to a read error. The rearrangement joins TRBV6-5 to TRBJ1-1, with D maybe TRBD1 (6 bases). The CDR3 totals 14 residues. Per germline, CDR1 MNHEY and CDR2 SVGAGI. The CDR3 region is CVSSLRGGGTEAFF. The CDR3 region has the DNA TGTGTCAGCAGCTTGCGGGGAGGGGGCACTGAAGCTTTCTTT.

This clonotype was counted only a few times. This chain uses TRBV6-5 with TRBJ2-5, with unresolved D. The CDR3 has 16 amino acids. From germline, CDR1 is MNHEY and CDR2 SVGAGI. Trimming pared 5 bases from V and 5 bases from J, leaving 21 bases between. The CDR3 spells CASSPFPVRFQETQYF. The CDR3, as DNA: TGTGCCAGCAGTCCTTTCCCGGTCAGGTTCCAGGAGACCCAGTACTTC.

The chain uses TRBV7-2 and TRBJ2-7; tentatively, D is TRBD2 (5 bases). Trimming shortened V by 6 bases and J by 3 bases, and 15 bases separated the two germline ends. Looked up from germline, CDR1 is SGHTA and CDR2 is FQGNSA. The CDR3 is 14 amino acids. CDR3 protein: CASRFGLGFYEQYF. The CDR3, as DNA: TGTGCCAGCAGATTCGGACTTGGGTTCTACGAGCAGTACTTC.

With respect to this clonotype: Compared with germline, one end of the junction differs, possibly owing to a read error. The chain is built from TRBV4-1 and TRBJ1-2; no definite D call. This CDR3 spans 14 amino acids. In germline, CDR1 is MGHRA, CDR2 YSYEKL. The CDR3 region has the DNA TGCACCAGCAGCCAAGTCGGATTTAACTATGGCTACACCTTC. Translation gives CTSSQVGFNYGYTF.